This section outlines one TCR beta chain sequence together with its context. Per the study methods: Nucleated cell number was recorded as an estimate derived from reference gene primer amplification. Clones were sequenced by immunoSEQ multiplex PCR, and TCRdb holds only the in-frame ones, with some missing. V and J calls and clone size are those listed in that table; D and trimming were worked out from the DNA. The sample yields tens of thousands of clones, around 86% seen once. The sample is drawn from a study of blood T cell repertoires in COVID-19. Study-wide background: PBMCs, B-cell-depleted T cells, or T cells provided the cDNA or gDNA that made up the material.

This CDR3 has 15 residues. Germline-derived CDR1 and CDR2 are MNHEY and SVGAGI. The J segment lost 6 bases and the V segment lost 5 bases, leaving 9 bases of the junction unmatched. The receptor was derived from a human donor in a cohort sampled during active COVID-19. The V and J genes are TRBV6-5 and TRBJ2-1; 8 nucleotides align to TRBD2. The sample comprised peripheral blood. CDR3 region: CASSRGAGVGNEQFF. The CDR3 region has the DNA TGTGCCAGCAGTAGAGGAGCGGGAGTAGGCAATGAGCAGTTCTTC.